This record covers a single TCR beta chain. A single count supports this clone. The clone's antigen remains unknown. It has no much larger one-base neighbor in the sample; base qualities were not kept. Other DNA sequences from this sample encode an identical CDR3 as well. Genomic DNA was extracted from sorted cells for sequencing of the TCRbeta CDR3 region. The immunoSEQ Assay was used to sequence the TCRbeta CDR3 regions. The source is immuneACCESS, and TCRdb retained only in-frame sequences with V and J called. Part of the clones is not carried over; for the studies checked, unresolved V genes explain less than half of this, and the remainder is unexplained. The sample profile shows around 74,000 clones; 75% to 90% of them were found once. The ten largest clones add up to around 5.1% of the sample. The record originates from a study of OX40 agonist ivuxolimab in advanced cancers. About the investigation overall: Ivuxolimab, which targeted the costimulatory receptor OX40 (CD134), was an agonistic, fully human IgG2 monoclonal antibody. Intravenous ivuxolimab was administered to patients every 2 weeks at six dose levels: 0.01, 0.1, 0.3, 1.5, 3 and 10 mg/kg. Prior anti-PD-1, anti-PD-L1 or anti-CTLA-4 therapy was permitted, and approximately 40% of dose-escalation patients had received checkpoint inhibitors. Of the roughly 50 dose-escalation patients, hepatocellular carcinoma was present in around 19, melanoma in roughly 15, renal cell carcinoma in 9 and head and neck cancer in 9. The paper reports the monotherapy dose-escalation portion (N of about 50 patients) of the phase I ivuxolimab trial. Peripheral TCRbeta sequencing aimed to test whether ivuxolimab altered TCR sequence diversity and caused clonal T-cell expansion. Partial responses occurred in three dose-escalation patients: two with cutaneous melanoma and one with hepatocellular carcinoma. In the dose-escalation cohort, around four fifths of patients were male, and the mean age was around 60 years, with a range of roughly 20 to 79.

V is shortened by 5 bases, J by 1 base, and the region joining them spans 2 bases. CDR1 and CDR2, looked up from the germline V gene, are SGHTA and FQGNSA. There are 12 amino acids in the CDR3, from cysteine to phenylalanine inclusive. CDR3 DNA only is kept here, 36 bases in frame from base 1. Patients with a history of autoimmune disease or receiving systemic immunosuppression were excluded from the trial. In every dose cohort, peripheral blood was drawn for TCR sequencing at baseline, cycle 4 day 1, and cycle 7 day 1. The samples were taken from a phase I, first-in-human, multicenter, open-label dose-escalation trial of ivuxolimab. Adults with locally advanced or metastatic melanoma, renal cell, hepatocellular, or head and neck squamous cell carcinoma were enrolled in the trial. CD4+ and CD8+ T cells were sorted separately from peripheral blood before TCR sequencing. Overall results and qualifications from the work: Which antigens the clonally expanded peripheral T cells were specific for was not determined. Low levels of normalized T-cell clonal expansion were also shown by some nonresponding patients. In the 0.1-3.0 mg/kg groups, partial responders had among the lowest normalized peripheral clonal expansion, particularly in CD8+ T cells. On average, CD8+ T cells showed more expanded clones than CD4+ T cells after ivuxolimab. At doses from 0.1 to 3.0 mg/kg, clonal expansion was seen in both CD4+ and CD8+ blood T cells between baseline and week 6.

The chain employs TRBV7-2 and TRBJ2-2, with no confident D gene call. The sample here was CD4+ or CD8+ T cells sorted from blood, taken in a trial of the OX40 agonist ivuxolimab. The sequence came from an adult with an advanced solid tumor such as melanoma, head and neck, liver or kidney cancer. CDR3 region: CASSLNTGELFF. The bases are TGTGCCAGCAGCCTGAACACCGGGGAGCTGTTTTTT.